This is a list of T cell receptor beta chains from one sample in a study of blood T cell repertoires in COVID-19. Profiling relied on immunoSEQ multiplex PCR, and the TCRdb table lists in-frame clones only, not all of them. The sample holds over 200,000 clones, approximately 88% seen once. Source material: PBMCs or T cells enriched from blood (not recorded which). The source of these receptors is a woman aged 25 to 39 who had been exposed to COVID-19. The CDR3 runs from the conserved cysteine through the conserved F or W. A D gene is named only where the DNA matches it firmly. Some rows mark clone size as missing; the rest say once, few, many or name a class of expanded clone.

V	size	D	J	CDR3	DNA
TRBV6-5	NA	NA	TRBJ1-1	CAIQGLGTEAFF	TGTGCTATCCAGGGGCTTGGCACTGAAGCTTTCTTT
TRBV19	NA	TRBD2	TRBJ2-1	CASSIGTSGRIEQFF	TGTGCCAGTAGTATAGGGACTAGCGGGAGGATTGAGCAGTTCTTC
TRBV12-5	NA	TRBD2	TRBJ2-1	CASGLALAGDPGEQFF	TGTGCTAGTGGTTTGGCCCTGGCGGGGGACCCGGGGGAGCAGTTCTTC
TRBV2	NA	TRBD2	TRBJ2-1	CASSPNPSGLSYNEQFF	TGTGCCAGCAGCCCAAACCCTAGCGGTCTTTCCTACAATGAGCAGTTCTTC
TRBV11-2	NA	NA	TRBJ1-6	CASSLGLAGDNSPLHF	TGTGCCAGCAGCTTAGGACTAGCAGGGGACAATTCACCCCTCCACTTT
TRBV19	few	NA	TRBJ2-7	CASSGARREQYF	TGTGCCAGTAGTGGAGCTCGCCGGGAGCAGTACTTC
TRBV27	NA	TRBD1	TRBJ2-7	CASSSGTGVHEQYF	TGTGCCAGCAGCTCCGGGACAGGGGTCCACGAGCAGTACTTC
TRBV15	NA	NA	TRBJ2-2	CATSRDPAGELFF	TGTGCCACCAGCAGAGATCCAGCCGGGGAGCTGTTTTTT
TRBV27	NA	NA	TRBJ2-5	CASSPGLVGTQYF	TGTGCCAGCAGCCCCGGACTTGTAGGGACCCAGTACTTC
TRBV12-3/TRBV12-4	NA	NA	TRBJ1-5	CASSDRWNQPQHF	TGTGCCAGCAGTGATCGGTGGAATCAGCCCCAGCATTTT
TRBV18	NA	NA	TRBJ2-1	CASSPPEGFSYNEQFF	TGTGCCAGCTCACCACCCGAGGGCTTCTCCTACAATGAGCAGTTCTTC
TRBV27	few	TRBD1	TRBJ1-2	CASSLRQGYGYTF	TGTGCCAGCAGTCTACGACAGGGATATGGCTACACCTTC
TRBV11-2	once	NA	TRBJ2-7	CASSSQGYEQYF	TGTGCCAGCAGCTCACAGGGATACGAGCAGTACTTC
TRBV27	NA	NA	TRBJ2-3	CASSSSELDASTDTQYF	TGTGCCAGCAGTTCATCCGAACTAGACGCTAGCACAGATACGCAGTATTTT
TRBV18	NA	TRBD2	TRBJ2-7	CASSPLAGYEQYF	TGTGCCAGCTCACCCCTAGCGGGGTACGAGCAGTACTTC
TRBV12-3/TRBV12-4	once	NA	TRBJ2-7	CASSLRGEQYF	TGTGCCAGCAGTTTAAGAGGCGAGCAGTACTTC
TRBV11-2	NA	TRBD1	TRBJ2-6	CASSGTVSSGANVLTF	TGTGCCAGCAGTGGGACAGTTAGCTCTGGGGCCAACGTCCTGACTTTC
TRBV25-1	NA	NA	TRBJ2-1	CASSPRSTGYNEQFF	TGTGCCAGCAGTCCCCGGAGTACGGGATACAATGAGCAGTTCTTC
TRBV7-9	once	NA	TRBJ1-4	CASSRRQATNEKLFF	TGTGCCAGCAGCCGAAGACAAGCAACTAATGAAAAACTGTTTTTT
TRBV6-6	NA	TRBD2	TRBJ2-3	CASSGLADSTDTQYF	TGTGCCAGCAGTGGGCTAGCGGATAGCACAGATACGCAGTATTTT
TRBV19	NA	TRBD1	TRBJ1-5	CASSKTGVAQPQHF	TGTGCCAGCTCGAAGACAGGGGTTGCTCAGCCCCAGCATTTT
TRBV7-9	NA	TRBD1	TRBJ2-7	CASSRRDSYEQYF	TGTGCCAGCAGCAGACGGGACAGCTACGAGCAGTACTTC
TRBV5-6	NA	NA	TRBJ1-6	CASSLSSGYSPLHF	TGTGCCAGCAGCCTTAGTTCGGGTTACTCACCCCTCCACTTT
TRBV6-2/TRBV6-3	NA	NA	TRBJ1-2	CASSYGRADLNYGYTF	TGTGCCAGCAGTTATGGCAGGGCCGACCTTAACTATGGCTACACCTTC
TRBV9	NA	TRBD1	TRBJ1-3	CASSVEPQGAGNTIYF	TGTGCCAGCAGCGTAGAACCCCAGGGGGCTGGAAACACCATATATTTT
TRBV19	NA	NA	TRBJ1-2	CASSIGGPTNYGYTF	TGTGCCAGTAGTATCGGCGGTCCTACTAACTATGGCTACACCTTC
TRBV27	NA	TRBD1	TRBJ1-3	CASSSEGGVGNTIYF	TGTGCCAGCAGTTCCGAAGGGGGCGTTGGAAACACCATATATTTT
TRBV11-2	NA	NA	TRBJ1-1	CASSPRGGMNTEAFF	TGTGCCAGCAGCCCAAGGGGGGGAATGAACACTGAAGCTTTCTTT
TRBV6-1	NA	TRBD2	TRBJ2-1	CASSEAGGYNEQFF	TGTGCCAGCAGTGAAGCGGGAGGGTACAATGAGCAGTTCTTC
TRBV11-3	NA	NA	TRBJ2-3	CASSLDSFSTDTQYF	TGTGCCAGCAGCTTAGACTCGTTCAGCACAGATACGCAGTATTTT
TRBV29-1	NA	NA	TRBJ2-7	CSVEVGQGPYEQYF	TGCAGCGTTGAAGTAGGCCAGGGCCCCTACGAGCAGTACTTC
TRBV5-1	NA	TRBD2	TRBJ2-1	CASSSGRRAGTNEQFF	TGCGCCAGCAGCTCGGGCCGTAGAGCGGGAACCAATGAGCAGTTCTTC
TRBV28	NA	NA	TRBJ1-3	CASTWTGSGNTIYF	TGTGCCAGCACCTGGACGGGGAGTGGAAACACCATATATTTT
TRBV7-9	NA	TRBD2	TRBJ2-1	CASSQLAGVNNEQFF	TGTGCCAGCAGCCAACTAGCGGGAGTTAACAATGAGCAGTTCTTC
TRBV29-1	NA	NA	TRBJ1-2	CSVERQAGYTF	TGCAGCGTTGAACGACAGGCTGGCTACACCTTC
TRBV20-1	NA	TRBD2	TRBJ2-5	CSASGIAGGETQYF	TGCAGTGCTAGTGGGATAGCGGGAGGGGAGACCCAGTACTTC
TRBV2	NA	TRBD1	TRBJ1-4	CASSEERTGPFLFF	TGTGCCAGCAGTGAAGAGAGGACAGGCCCTTTCCTGTTTTTT
TRBV30	NA	NA	TRBJ1-1	CAWSVRRGIMNTEAFF	TGTGCCTGGAGTGTACGTAGGGGTATTATGAACACTGAAGCTTTCTTT
TRBV6-5	NA	TRBD1	TRBJ2-7	CASTATGTGGYEQYF	TGTGCCAGCACCGCCACCGGGACAGGGGGCTACGAGCAGTACTTC
TRBV9	NA	NA	TRBJ2-3	CASSVQDGYTDTQYF	TGTGCCAGCAGCGTACAAGACGGGTACACAGATACGCAGTATTTT
TRBV7-3	NA	TRBD2	TRBJ2-7	CASSLWPSGYYEQYF	TGTGCCAGCAGCTTATGGCCTAGCGGCTACTACGAGCAGTACTTC